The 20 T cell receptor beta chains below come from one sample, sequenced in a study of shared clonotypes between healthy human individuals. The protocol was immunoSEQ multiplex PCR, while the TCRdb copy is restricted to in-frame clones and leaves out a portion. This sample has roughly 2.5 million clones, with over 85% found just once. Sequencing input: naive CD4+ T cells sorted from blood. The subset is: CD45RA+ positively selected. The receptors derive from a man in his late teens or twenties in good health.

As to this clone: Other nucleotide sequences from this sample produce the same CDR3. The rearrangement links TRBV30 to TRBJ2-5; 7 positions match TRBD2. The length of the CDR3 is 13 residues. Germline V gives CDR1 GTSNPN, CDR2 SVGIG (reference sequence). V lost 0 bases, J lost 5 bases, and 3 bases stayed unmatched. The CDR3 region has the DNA TGTGCCTGGAGTGTATGGGGGGGGGAGACCCAGTACTTC. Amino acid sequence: CAWSVWGGETQYF. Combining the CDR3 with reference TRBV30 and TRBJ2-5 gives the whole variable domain SQTIHQWPATLVQPVGSPLSLECTVEGTSNPNLYWYRQAAGRGLQLLFYSVGIGQISSEVPQNLSASRPQDRQFILSSKKLLLSDSGFYLCAWSVWGGETQYFGPGTRLLVL.

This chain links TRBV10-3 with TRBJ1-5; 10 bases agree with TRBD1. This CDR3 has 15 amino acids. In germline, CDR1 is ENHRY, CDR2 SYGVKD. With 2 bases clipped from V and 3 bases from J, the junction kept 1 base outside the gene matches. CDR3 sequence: CAISEGTGDNQPQHF. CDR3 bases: TGTGCCATCAGTGAGGGGACAGGGGACAATCAGCCCCAGCATTTT.

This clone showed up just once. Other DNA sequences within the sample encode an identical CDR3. CDR3 bases: TGTGCCAGCAGCTCAGGTGGGGAAGGGACAGATACGCAGTATTTT. Protein sequence: CASSSGGEGTDTQYF. The chain uses TRBV28 and TRBJ2-3; D unclear. Germline loops: CDR1 MDHEN, CDR2 SYDVKM. V lost 6 bases to trimming and J lost 3 bases, with 16 bases between them. The CDR3 extends over 15 amino acids.

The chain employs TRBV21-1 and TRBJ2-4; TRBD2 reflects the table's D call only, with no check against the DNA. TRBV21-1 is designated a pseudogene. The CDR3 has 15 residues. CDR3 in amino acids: CASSKLCGVKNIQYF. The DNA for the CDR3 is TGTGCCAGCAGCAAATTGTGCGGGGTAAAAAACATTCAGTACTTC.

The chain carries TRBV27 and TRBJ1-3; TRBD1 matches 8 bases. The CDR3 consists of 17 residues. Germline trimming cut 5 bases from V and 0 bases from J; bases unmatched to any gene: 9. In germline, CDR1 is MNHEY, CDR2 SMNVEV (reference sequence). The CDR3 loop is CASSPWTGSGSGNTIYF. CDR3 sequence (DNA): TGTGCCAGCAGTCCCTGGACAGGGTCGGGCTCTGGAAACACCATATATTTT.

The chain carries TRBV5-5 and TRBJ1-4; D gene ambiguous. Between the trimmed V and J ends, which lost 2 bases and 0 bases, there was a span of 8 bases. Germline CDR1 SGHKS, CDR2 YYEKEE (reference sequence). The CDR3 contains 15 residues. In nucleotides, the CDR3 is TGTGCCAGCAGCTTCGGAGGTTCAACTAATGAAAAACTGTTTTTT. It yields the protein CASSFGGSTNEKLFF. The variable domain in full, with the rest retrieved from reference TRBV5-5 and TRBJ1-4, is DAGVTQSPTHLIKTRGQQVTLRCSPISGHKSVSWYQQVLGQGPQFIFQYYEKEERGRGNFPDRFSARQFPNYSSELNVNALLLGDSALYLCASSFGGSTNEKLFFGSGTQLSVL.

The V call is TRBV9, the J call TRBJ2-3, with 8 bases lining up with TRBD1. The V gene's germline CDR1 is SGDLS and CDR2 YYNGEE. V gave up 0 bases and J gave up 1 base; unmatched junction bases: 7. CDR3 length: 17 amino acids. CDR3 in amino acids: CASSVGPGQGGTDTQYF. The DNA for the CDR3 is TGTGCCAGCAGCGTAGGCCCAGGACAGGGAGGCACAGATACGCAGTATTTT.

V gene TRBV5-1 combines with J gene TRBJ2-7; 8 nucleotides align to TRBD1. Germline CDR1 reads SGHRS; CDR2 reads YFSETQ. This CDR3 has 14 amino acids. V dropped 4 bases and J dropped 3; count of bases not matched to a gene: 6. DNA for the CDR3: TGCGCCAGCAGCCCCAAGACAGGGGACTACGAGCAGTACTTC. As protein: CASSPKTGDYEQYF.

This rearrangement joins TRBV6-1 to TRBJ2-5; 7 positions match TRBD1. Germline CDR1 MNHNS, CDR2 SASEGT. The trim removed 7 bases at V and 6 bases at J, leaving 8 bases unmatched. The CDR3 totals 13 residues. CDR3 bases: TGTGCCAGCAAGGCAGGGGGTATGAAGACCCAGTACTTC. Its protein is CASKAGGMKTQYF.

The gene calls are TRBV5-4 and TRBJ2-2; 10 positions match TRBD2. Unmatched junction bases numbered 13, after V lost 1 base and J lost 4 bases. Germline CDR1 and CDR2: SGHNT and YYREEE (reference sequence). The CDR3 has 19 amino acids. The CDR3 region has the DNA TGTGCCAGCAGCTTGTCGTCTAGCGGGAGTCCGCTGAGCACCGGGGAGCTGTTTTTT. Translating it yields CASSLSSSGSPLSTGELFF.

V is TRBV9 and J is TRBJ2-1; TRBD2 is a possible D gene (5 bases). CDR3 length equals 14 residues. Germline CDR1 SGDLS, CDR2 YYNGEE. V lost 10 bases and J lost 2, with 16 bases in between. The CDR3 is CAAGDGNPYNEQFF. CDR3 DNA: TGTGCCGCGGGCGACGGAAACCCCTACAATGAGCAGTTCTTC.

In nucleotides, the CDR3 is TGTGCCACCAGCAGAGATCGGGAGAGGAAGAACAATGAGCAGTTCTTC. The encoded protein is CATSRDRERKNNEQFF. The chain combines TRBV15 with TRBJ2-1; a possible D gene is TRBD2 (6 bases). Trimming pared 0 bases from V and 5 bases from J, leaving 14 bases between. Germline V gene sequence: CDR1 LNHNV, CDR2 YYDKDF (reference sequence). CDR3 length: 16 residues.

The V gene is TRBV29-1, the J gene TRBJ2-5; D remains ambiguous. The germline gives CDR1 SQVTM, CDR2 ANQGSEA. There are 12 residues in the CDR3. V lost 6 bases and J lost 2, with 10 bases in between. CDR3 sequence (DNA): TGCAGCGTCCCGGTCGGACAAGAGACCCAGTACTTC. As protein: CSVPVGQETQYF. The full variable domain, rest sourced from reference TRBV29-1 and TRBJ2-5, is SAVISQKPSRDICQRGTSLTIQCQVDSQVTMMFWYRQQPGQSLTLIATANQGSEATYESGFVIDKFPISRPNLTFSTLTVSNMSPEDSSIYLCSVPVGQETQYFGPGTRLLVL.

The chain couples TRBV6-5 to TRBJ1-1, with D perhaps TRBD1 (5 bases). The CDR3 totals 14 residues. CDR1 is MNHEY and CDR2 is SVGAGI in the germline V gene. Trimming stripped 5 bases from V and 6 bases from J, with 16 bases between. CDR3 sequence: CASSTGGSIPEAFF. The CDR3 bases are TGTGCCAGCAGTACGGGGGGGAGTATTCCTGAAGCTTTCTTT.

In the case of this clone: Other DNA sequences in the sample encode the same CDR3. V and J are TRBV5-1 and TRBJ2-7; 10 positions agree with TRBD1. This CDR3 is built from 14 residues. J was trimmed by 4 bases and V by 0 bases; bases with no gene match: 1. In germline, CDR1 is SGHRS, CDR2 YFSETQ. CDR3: CASSLGQGAYEQYF. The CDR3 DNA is TGCGCCAGCAGCTTGGGACAGGGGGCGTACGAGCAGTACTTC.

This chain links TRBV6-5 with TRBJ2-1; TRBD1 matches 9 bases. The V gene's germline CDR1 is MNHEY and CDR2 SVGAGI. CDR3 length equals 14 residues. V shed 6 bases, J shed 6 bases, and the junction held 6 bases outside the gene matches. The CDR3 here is CASSRQGGINEQFF. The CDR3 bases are TGTGCCAGCAGCCGACAGGGGGGGATCAATGAGCAGTTCTTC.

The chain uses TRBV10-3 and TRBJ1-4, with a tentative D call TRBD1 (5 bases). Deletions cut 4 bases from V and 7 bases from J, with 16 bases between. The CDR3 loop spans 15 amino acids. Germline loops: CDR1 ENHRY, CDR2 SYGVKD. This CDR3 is CAISGGAPGGEKLFF. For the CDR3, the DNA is TGTGCCATCAGTGGCGGGGCCCCAGGTGGTGAAAAACTGTTTTTT.

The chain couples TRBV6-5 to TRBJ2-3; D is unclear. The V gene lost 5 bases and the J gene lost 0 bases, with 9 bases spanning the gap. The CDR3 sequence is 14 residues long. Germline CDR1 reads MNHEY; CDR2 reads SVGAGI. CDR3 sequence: CASSRVSSTDTQYF. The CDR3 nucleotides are TGTGCCAGCAGTAGGGTTTCTAGCACAGATACGCAGTATTTT.

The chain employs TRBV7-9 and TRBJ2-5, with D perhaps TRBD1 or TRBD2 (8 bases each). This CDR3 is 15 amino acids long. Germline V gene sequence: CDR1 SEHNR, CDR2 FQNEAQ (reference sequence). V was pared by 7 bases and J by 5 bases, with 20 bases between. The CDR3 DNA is TGTGCCAGCAACAGGGGGGGACTAGTGTCGGAGACCCAGTACTTC. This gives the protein CASNRGGLVSETQYF.

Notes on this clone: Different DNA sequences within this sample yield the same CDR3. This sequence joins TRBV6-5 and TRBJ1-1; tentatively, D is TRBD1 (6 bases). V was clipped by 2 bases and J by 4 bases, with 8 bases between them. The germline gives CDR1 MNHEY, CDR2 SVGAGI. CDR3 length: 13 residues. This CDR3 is CASSYDRSTEAFF. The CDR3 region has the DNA TGTGCCAGCAGTTACGACAGGTCCACTGAAGCTTTCTTT.